The clone carrying this TCR beta chain was seen a few times. Data came from immunoSEQ multiplex PCR; TCRdb stores just in-frame clones and leaves some out. The sample shows about 56,000 clones, around 90% of them seen only once. The data are from a study of blood T cell repertoires in COVID-19. For the study at large: Samples representing acute and convalescent COVID-19 were sourced from the United States, Italy and Spain.

V was clipped by 4 bases and J by 0 bases; unmatched bases: 2. The CDR3 contains 15 residues. In germline, CDR1 is SGHRS, CDR2 YFSETQ. The source is a man in his fifties with active COVID-19. The sequenced material came from peripheral blood. This rearrangement joins TRBV5-1 to TRBJ1-5, with TRBD1 matching over 9 bases. CDR3 in amino acids: CASSPDRGSNQPQHF. As DNA, the CDR3 is TGCGCCAGCAGCCCGGACAGGGGTAGCAATCAGCCCCAGCATTTT.